The 20 T cell receptor beta chains reported below all come from one sample, sequenced in a study of glioma-infiltrating T cells after dendritic cell vaccination (dated by TCRdb to about 2016). Library method: the immunoSEQ multiplex PCR assay. Entries here come from immuneACCESS through TCRdb and include only in-frame sequences with V and J called. Some clones fail to appear in such tables; in the studies checked, an unresolved V gene covers under half of the shortfall, and the cause of the remainder is unknown. In all, the sample holds roughly 83,000 clones, and approximately 84% of those were seen once. The leading ten clones occupy around 16% of the sample. The input for sequencing was blood, taken before dendritic cell vaccination. The receptors were sampled from a human donor with glioblastoma.

J is TRBJ2-5 and V is TRBV5-1; D is perhaps TRBD2 (6 bases). V shed 0 bases and J shed 4 bases, with 13 bases lying between them. The CDR3 spans 15 residues. Germline-derived CDR1 and CDR2 are SGHRS and YFSETQ. The CDR3 protein is CASSLAVGGGETQYF. As DNA, the CDR3 is TGCGCCAGCAGCTTGGCCGTTGGGGGAGGAGAGACCCAGTACTTC.

This sequence joins TRBV11-2 and TRBJ2-5, with 14 bases aligning to TRBD2. This CDR3 region has 17 residues. The J segment lost 5 bases and the V segment lost 5 bases, leaving 10 bases of the junction unmatched. Per the germline V gene, CDR1 is SGHAT and CDR2 is FQNNGV. CDR3 bases: TGTGCCAGCAGCGCGCGACTAGCGGGGGGGCCTTGGGAGACCCAGTACTTC. This gives the protein CASSARLAGGPWETQYF. Looking up the rest from reference TRBV11-2 and TRBJ2-5 gives the full variable domain: EAGVAQSPRYKIIEKRQSVAFWCNPISGHATLYWYQQILGQGPKLLIQFQNNGVVDDSQLPKDRFSAERLKGVDSTLKIQPAKLEDSAVYLCASSARLAGGPWETQYFGPGTRLLVL.

The chain couples TRBV7-9 to TRBJ1-1; 10 positions agree with TRBD1. Unmatched junction bases numbered 14, after V lost 7 bases and J lost 0 bases. The CDR3 consists of 18 residues. Germline lookup yields CDR1 SEHNR and CDR2 FQNEAQ (reference sequence). CDR3 region: CASTKRLSDRGLNTEAFF. CDR3 DNA sequence: TGTGCCAGCACCAAAAGATTATCCGACAGGGGGCTGAACACTGAAGCTTTCTTT.

This chain joins TRBV11-2 and TRBJ1-1, with D hard to call. In germline, CDR1 is SGHAT, CDR2 FQNNGV. The CDR3 runs 13 residues. Trimming left V 8 bases short and J 1 base short, with 11 bases between. CDR3 in DNA: TGTGCCAGCGGTCTGGCGGGGAACACTGAAGCTTTCTTT. This translates into CASGLAGNTEAFF.

V usage is TRBV4-1 and J usage is TRBJ2-2; 10 positions agree with TRBD2. CDR3 length: 17 residues. CDR1 and CDR2 (germline): MGHRA, YSYEKL. Germline trimming cut 0 bases from V and 6 bases from J; bases unmatched to any gene: 7. The CDR3 nucleotides are TGCGCCAGCAGCCAAGATCCCGTGCTAGCGGGAGCCGGGGAGCTGTTTTTT. This codes for CASSQDPVLAGAGELFF.

The chain carries TRBV14 and TRBJ1-3; D perhaps matches TRBD1 (5 bases). The CDR3 is made up of 20 amino acids. Trimming removed 2 bases at V and 0 bases at J, with 23 bases between. CDR1 is SGHDN, CDR2 FVKESK, per germline. The CDR3: CASSQRLPGVAHSSGNTIYF. CDR3 DNA: TGTGCCAGCAGCCAACGGCTACCGGGGGTCGCTCACAGCTCTGGAAACACCATATATTTT.

The chain carries TRBV7-3 and TRBJ2-1; D remains unclear. The germline gives CDR1 SGHTA, CDR2 FQGTGA. With 6 bases removed from V and 7 bases from J, the gap between germline ends came to 16 bases. This CDR3 contains 14 residues. The CDR3 loop reads CASSDLNNRNEQFF. CDR3 DNA sequence: TGTGCCAGCAGTGACTTGAACAATAGGAATGAGCAGTTCTTC.

This chain connects TRBV27 to TRBJ2-1; D might be TRBD1 (5 bases). Per the germline V gene, CDR1 is MNHEY and CDR2 is SMNVEV (reference sequence). The V end was cut by 3 bases, the J end by 7 bases, with 10 bases between. CDR3 length: 13 residues. In DNA, the CDR3 is TGTGCCAGCAGTTTCGACAGCCTTAATGAGCAGTTCTTC. It codes for CASSFDSLNEQFF.

V is TRBV9 and J is TRBJ1-4; 9 nucleotides line up with TRBD1. The CDR3 is made up of 14 amino acids. Trimming cost V 4 bases and J 6 bases; bases outside gene matches: 4. Germline values: CDR1 SGDLS, CDR2 YYNGEE. The CDR3 reads CASSIQGADEKLFF. In DNA form, the CDR3 reads TGTGCCAGCAGCATACAGGGGGCGGATGAAAAACTGTTTTTT. Supplemented by reference TRBV9 and TRBJ1-4, the full variable domain reads DSGVTQTPKHLITATGQRVTLRCSPRSGDLSVYWYQQSLDQGLQFLIQYYNGEERAKGNILERFSAQQFPDLHSELNLSSLELGDSALYFCASSIQGADEKLFFGSGTQLSVL.

The gene calls are TRBV27 and TRBJ2-5; the match to TRBD2 covers 9 bases. V shed 6 bases, J shed 4 bases, and the junction held 3 bases outside the gene matches. Germline V CDR1 and CDR2: MNHEY, SMNVEV (reference sequence). The CDR3 is 13 residues long. The CDR3: CASRLRGGETQYF. The CDR3 DNA reads TGTGCCAGCAGATTGCGGGGGGGAGAGACCCAGTACTTC.

This chain connects TRBV15 to TRBJ2-7, with TRBD2 as a possible D gene (5 bases). The CDR3 sequence is 13 residues long. CDR1 is LNHNV, CDR2 YYDKDF, per germline (reference sequence). V gave up 1 base and J gave up 4 bases, with 8 bases separating them. Here the CDR3 DNA reads TGTGCCACCAGCAGAGGGGAGCATTACGAGCAGTACTTC. It is translated as CATSRGEHYEQYF.

The genes are TRBV7-9 and TRBJ2-2, with 14 bases that match TRBD2. J lost 4 bases, V lost 2 bases, and 9 bases had no gene match. Germline loops: CDR1 SEHNR, CDR2 FQNEAQ (reference sequence). The CDR3 has 19 residues. Here the CDR3 reads CASSLSGIGTSGSTGELFF. Written as DNA, the CDR3 is TGTGCCAGCAGCTTATCGGGAATTGGGACTAGCGGGAGCACCGGGGAGCTGTTTTTT.

V usage is TRBV28 and J usage is TRBJ1-5, with 10 bases aligning to TRBD1. Germline values: CDR1 MDHEN, CDR2 SYDVKM. The V and J ends lost 2 bases and 4 bases, in that order; junction bases with no gene match: 2. The CDR3 sequence is 15 residues long. The DNA of the CDR3 is TGTGCCAGCAGTTTAAGACAGGGGGCTAATCAGCCCCAGCATTTT. The encoded protein is CASSLRQGANQPQHF.

The chain employs TRBV29-1 and TRBJ2-4; 7 bases map to TRBD2. In germline, CDR1 is SQVTM, CDR2 ANQGSEA. CDR3 length: 15 residues. V shed 2 bases, J shed 0 bases, and the junction held 4 bases outside the gene matches. CDR3 sequence: CSVEWGGTAKNIQYF. The CDR3 DNA reads TGCAGCGTTGAATGGGGGGGGACAGCCAAAAACATTCAGTACTTC.

The J gene is TRBJ2-1, the V gene TRBV12-2; the table's D gene call, TRBD1, was not cross checked with the DNA. TRBV12-2 is designated a pseudogene. The CDR3 runs 17 residues. The CDR3 sequence is CASRLQAHGTGNNEQFF. CDR3 DNA sequence: TGTGCAAGTCGCTTACAGGCACACGGGACAGGGAACAATGAGCAGTTCTTC.

The J gene is TRBJ2-7, the V gene TRBV19; 8 bases align to TRBD1. The V and J ends lost 6 bases and 0 bases, in that order; junction bases with no gene match: 7. Looked up from germline, CDR1 is LNHDA and CDR2 is SQIVND (reference sequence). This CDR3 region has 15 residues. CDR3 coding DNA: TGTGCCAGTAGACCATCCGGGACAGGCTCCTACGAGCAGTACTTC. Encoded protein: CASRPSGTGSYEQYF.

In DNA, the CDR3 is TGTGCCAGCAGTGGCCTTTGGACTAGCGGTGCCACAGATACGCAGTATTTT. Residues: CASSGLWTSGATDTQYF. The V call is TRBV2, the J call TRBJ2-3; TRBD2 agrees at 10 bases. The junction had 9 bases not matched to a gene; V was cut back by 4 bases and J by 2 bases. Germline V gene data show CDR1 as SNHLY and CDR2 as FYNNEI. This CDR3 has 17 residues. Full variable domain (remainder filled in from reference TRBV2 and TRBJ2-3): EPEVTQTPSHQVTQMGQEVILRCVPISNHLYFYWYRQILGQKVEFLVSFYNNEISEKSEIFDDQFSVERPDGSNFTLKIRSTKLEDSAMYFCASSGLWTSGATDTQYFGPGTRLTVL.

The chain employs TRBV14 and TRBJ1-4; tentatively, D is TRBD1 (5 bases). With 2 bases removed from V and 8 bases from J, the gap between germline ends came to 15 bases. CDR1 and CDR2 from the germline V gene are SGHDN and FVKESK. The CDR3 runs 15 residues. This chain's CDR3 is CASSQWDGGKEKLFF. DNA of the CDR3: TGTGCCAGCAGCCAATGGGACGGAGGGAAGGAAAAACTGTTTTTT.

The rearrangement links TRBV19 to TRBJ1-5; the D is unclear. CDR1 is LNHDA and CDR2 is SQIVND in the germline V gene (reference sequence). The CDR3 contains 12 residues. V lost 1 base and J lost 5, with 3 bases in between. The CDR3 DNA sequence: TGTGCCAGTAGTATAGCATATCAGCCCCAGCATTTT. As protein: CASSIAYQPQHF.

V is TRBV5-1 and J is TRBJ2-3; D is unresolved. Trimming stripped 3 bases from V and 5 bases from J, with 10 bases between. CDR3 length: 13 residues. The germline V gene has CDR1 SGHRS and CDR2 YFSETQ. CDR3 region: CASSSTLEDTQYF. For the CDR3, the DNA is TGCGCCAGCAGCTCAACTCTTGAAGATACGCAGTATTTT.